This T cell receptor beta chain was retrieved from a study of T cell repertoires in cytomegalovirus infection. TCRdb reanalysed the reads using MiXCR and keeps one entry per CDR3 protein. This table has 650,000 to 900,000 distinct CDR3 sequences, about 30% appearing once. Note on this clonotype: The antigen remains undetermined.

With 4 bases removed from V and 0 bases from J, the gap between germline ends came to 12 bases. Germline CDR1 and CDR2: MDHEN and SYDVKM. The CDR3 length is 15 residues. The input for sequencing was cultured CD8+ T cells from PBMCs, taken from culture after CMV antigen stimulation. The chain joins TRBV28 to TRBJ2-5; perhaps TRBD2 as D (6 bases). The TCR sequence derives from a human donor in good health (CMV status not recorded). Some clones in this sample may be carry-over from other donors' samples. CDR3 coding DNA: TGTGCCAGCAGTTCCCTGGCGGGGAACCAAGAGACCCAGTACTTC. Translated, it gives CASSSLAGNQETQYF.